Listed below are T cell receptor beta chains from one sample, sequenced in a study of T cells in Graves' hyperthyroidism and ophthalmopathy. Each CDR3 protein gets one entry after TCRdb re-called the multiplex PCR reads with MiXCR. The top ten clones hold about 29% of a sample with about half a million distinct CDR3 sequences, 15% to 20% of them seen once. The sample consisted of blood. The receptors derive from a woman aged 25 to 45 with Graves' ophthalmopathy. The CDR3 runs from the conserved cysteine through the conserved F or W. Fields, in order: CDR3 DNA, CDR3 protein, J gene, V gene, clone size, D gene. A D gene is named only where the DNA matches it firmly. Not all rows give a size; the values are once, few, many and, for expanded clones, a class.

cdr3_nt: TGTGCCAGCATTGACAGGGGGGCGAGGGAGCAGTACTTC
cdr3_aa: CASIDRGAREQYF
j_call: TRBJ2-7
v_call: TRBV27
clone_size: many
d_call: TRBD1

cdr3_nt: TGTGCCAGCAGCCCACTTATGGCGGGACTGAACACTGAAGCTTTCTTT
cdr3_aa: CASSPLMAGLNTEAFF
j_call: TRBJ1-1
v_call: TRBV11-2
clone_size: many
d_call: NA

cdr3_nt: TGTGCCAGCTCACCGGGACGATCCTCCTACGAGCAGTACTTC
cdr3_aa: CASSPGRSSYEQYF
j_call: TRBJ2-7
v_call: TRBV18
clone_size: many
d_call: NA

cdr3_nt: TGTGCCAGCAGCTTGCGAGTGGCGGGGAACACAGATACGCAGTATTTT
cdr3_aa: CASSLRVAGNTDTQYF
j_call: TRBJ2-3
v_call: TRBV5-6
clone_size: NA
d_call: NA

cdr3_nt: TGTGCCAGCAGCCAGAGAGGGACTAGCACAGATACGCAGTATTTT
cdr3_aa: CASSQRGTSTDTQYF
j_call: TRBJ2-3
v_call: TRBV14
clone_size: many
d_call: NA

cdr3_nt: TGTGCCAGCAGTTACTCGATTTTGGTCCAAGAGACCCAGTACTTC
cdr3_aa: CASSYSILVQETQYF
j_call: TRBJ2-5
v_call: TRBV6-2/TRBV6-3
clone_size: few
d_call: NA

cdr3_nt: TGTGCCAGCAGTGAATTAAAGGGATCCGGGGAGCTGTTTTTT
cdr3_aa: CASSELKGSGELFF
j_call: TRBJ2-2
v_call: TRBV25-1
clone_size: few
d_call: NA

cdr3_nt: TGCGCCAGCAGCTTAGGGCTAGCGGGAGTTGGCTACAATGAGCAGTTCTTC
cdr3_aa: CASSLGLAGVGYNEQFF
j_call: TRBJ2-1
v_call: TRBV5-1
clone_size: few
d_call: TRBD2

cdr3_nt: TGTGCCAGCAGTTTCCCGGGACTACCCTACGAGCAGTACTTC
cdr3_aa: CASSFPGLPYEQYF
j_call: TRBJ2-7
v_call: TRBV28
clone_size: many
d_call: TRBD2

cdr3_nt: TGTGCCAGCAGTCCCGGGACTAGCGATGTAGATACGCAGTATTTT
cdr3_aa: CASSPGTSDVDTQYF
j_call: TRBJ2-3
v_call: TRBV27
clone_size: NA
d_call: TRBD2

cdr3_nt: TGCGCCAGCAGCTCTCCGGGACTTGACTACGAGCAGTACTTC
cdr3_aa: CASSSPGLDYEQYF
j_call: TRBJ2-7
v_call: TRBV5-1
clone_size: many
d_call: NA

cdr3_nt: TGTGCCAGCAGTTTCGGACAGGGGATATGGGCAGATACGCAGTATTTT
cdr3_aa: CASSFGQGIWADTQYF
j_call: TRBJ2-3
v_call: TRBV6-5
clone_size: NA
d_call: TRBD1

cdr3_nt: TGTGCCAGCTCATCGAGCTCCAGTCAAGAGACCCAGTACTTC
cdr3_aa: CASSSSSSQETQYF
j_call: TRBJ2-5
v_call: TRBV18
clone_size: NA
d_call: NA

cdr3_nt: TGTGCCAGCAGCTCGATTAGCGGGAACTACAATGAGCAGTTCTTC
cdr3_aa: CASSSISGNYNEQFF
j_call: TRBJ2-1
v_call: TRBV7-2
clone_size: many
d_call: TRBD2

cdr3_nt: TGTGCCAGCAGTGAAGCGATCTACGAGCAGTACTTC
cdr3_aa: CASSEAIYEQYF
j_call: TRBJ2-7
v_call: TRBV6-1
clone_size: many
d_call: NA

cdr3_nt: TGTGCCAGTAGCTGGACTAGCGGGGAGCAGCCCCCTGTGCACGAGCAGTACTTC
cdr3_aa: CASSWTSGEQPPVHEQYF
j_call: TRBJ2-7
v_call: TRBV19
clone_size: NA
d_call: TRBD2

cdr3_nt: TGTGCCAGCAGTTCCCTGACAGAATGGTCAGGTGAGCAGTTCTTC
cdr3_aa: CASSSLTEWSGEQFF
j_call: TRBJ2-1
v_call: TRBV28
clone_size: many
d_call: NA

cdr3_nt: TGTGCCAGCATGCGGAGGGGGAACAATCAGCCCCAGCATTTT
cdr3_aa: CASMRRGNNQPQHF
j_call: TRBJ1-5
v_call: TRBV9
clone_size: NA
d_call: NA

cdr3_nt: TGTGCCAGCAGTGGGGCGGGGCAGACCCAGTACTTC
cdr3_aa: CASSGAGQTQYF
j_call: TRBJ2-5
v_call: TRBV2
clone_size: many
d_call: NA

cdr3_nt: TGTGCCAGCAGTTACCGAGTGGCGGGAGCTTCCACGAGGGAGCTGTTTTTT
cdr3_aa: CASSYRVAGASTRELFF
j_call: TRBJ2-2
v_call: TRBV6-2/TRBV6-3
clone_size: NA
d_call: TRBD2